A selection of T cell receptor beta chains follows, all from one sample in a study of T cell responses to AZD1222 COVID-19 vaccine. Assay used: immunoSEQ multiplex PCR; TCRdb lists only in-frame clones, some missing. Of 150,000 to 200,000 clones listed, around 90% are singletons. The sequenced sample was peripheral blood, obtained on day 0 of AZD1222 vaccination. These receptors were collected from an adult in good health. CDR3s include the opening cysteine and the closing phenylalanine or tryptophan. Each record gives: CDR3 protein, CDR3 DNA, J gene, clone size, V gene, D gene. The D gene is left open where the match is weak. For some rows the clone size is stated as once, few or many, or as a class when expanded; others skip it.

CDR3 protein: CASSQRRPNYGYTF; CDR3 DNA: TGTGCCAGCAGCCAAAGGAGACCTAACTATGGCTACACCTTC; J gene: TRBJ1-2; clone size: -; V gene: TRBV3-1/TRBV3-2; D gene: -
CDR3 protein: CASSFGFGQPQHF; CDR3 DNA: TGTGCCAGCAGTTTCGGGTTCGGGCAGCCCCAGCATTTT; J gene: TRBJ1-5; clone size: -; V gene: TRBV12-3/TRBV12-4; D gene: -
CDR3 protein: CASRGGRWIEGYTF; CDR3 DNA: TGTGCCAGCAGGGGGGGGCGATGGATCGAGGGCTACACCTTC; J gene: TRBJ1-2; clone size: -; V gene: TRBV28; D gene: -
CDR3 protein: CASSTPQKANYGYTF; CDR3 DNA: TGTGCCAGTAGTACCCCGCAAAAAGCTAACTATGGCTACACCTTC; J gene: TRBJ1-2; clone size: -; V gene: TRBV19; D gene: -
CDR3 protein: CASSSTAATNEKLFF; CDR3 DNA: TGTGCCAGCTCATCCACAGCTGCAACTAATGAAAAACTGTTTTTT; J gene: TRBJ1-4; clone size: -; V gene: TRBV18; D gene: -
CDR3 protein: CASSVGTSGGQPQETQYF; CDR3 DNA: TGTGCCAGCAGCGTAGGGACTAGCGGGGGGCAACCTCAAGAGACCCAGTACTTC; J gene: TRBJ2-5; clone size: -; V gene: TRBV9; D gene: TRBD2
CDR3 protein: CASRVRPGQSNNEQFF; CDR3 DNA: TGTGCCAGTAGGGTCCGACCGGGACAGAGCAACAATGAGCAGTTCTTC; J gene: TRBJ2-1; clone size: -; V gene: TRBV19; D gene: TRBD1
CDR3 protein: CAWSSLDRGVTIYF; CDR3 DNA: TGTGCCTGGAGTTCTTTGGACAGGGGAGTCACCATATATTTT; J gene: TRBJ1-3; clone size: -; V gene: TRBV30; D gene: TRBD1
CDR3 protein: CASRQGTMNTEAFF; CDR3 DNA: TGTGCCAGCCGACAGGGGACGATGAACACTGAAGCTTTCTTT; J gene: TRBJ1-1; clone size: -; V gene: TRBV27; D gene: TRBD1
CDR3 protein: CASSYSRGLSYEQYF; CDR3 DNA: TGTGCCAGCAGTTACTCGCGGGGGCTCTCCTACGAGCAGTACTTC; J gene: TRBJ2-7; clone size: once; V gene: TRBV6-5; D gene: -
CDR3 protein: CASSHGRTYEQYF; CDR3 DNA: TGTGCCAGCAGCCACGGCCGGACCTACGAGCAGTACTTC; J gene: TRBJ2-7; clone size: -; V gene: TRBV7-2; D gene: -
CDR3 protein: CASHGRGHRQETQYF; CDR3 DNA: TGTGCCAGCCACGGGAGGGGTCACCGGCAAGAGACCCAGTACTTC; J gene: TRBJ2-5; clone size: -; V gene: TRBV7-9; D gene: TRBD2
CDR3 protein: CAISVNTGELFF; CDR3 DNA: TGTGCCATCAGTGTCAACACCGGGGAGCTGTTTTTT; J gene: TRBJ2-2; clone size: -; V gene: TRBV10-3; D gene: -
CDR3 protein: CAISGSPGTGPDTQYF; CDR3 DNA: TGTGCCATTTCAGGGTCACCCGGGACAGGGCCAGATACGCAGTATTTT; J gene: TRBJ2-3; clone size: -; V gene: TRBV10-3; D gene: TRBD1
CDR3 protein: CASSIDGSLPGLGSYEQYF; CDR3 DNA: TGTGCCAGTAGTATAGATGGTTCGCTCCCGGGACTAGGGTCCTACGAGCAGTACTTC; J gene: TRBJ2-7; clone size: -; V gene: TRBV19; D gene: TRBD2
CDR3 protein: CASSYSDYNEQFF; CDR3 DNA: TGTGCCAGCAGTTATTCTGATTACAATGAGCAGTTCTTC; J gene: TRBJ2-1; clone size: few; V gene: TRBV12-3/TRBV12-4; D gene: -
CDR3 protein: CASSLVGRARQGHPFEQYF; CDR3 DNA: TGCGCCAGCAGCTTGGTGGGCCGTGCGAGACAGGGGCACCCTTTCGAGCAGTACTTC; J gene: TRBJ2-7; clone size: -; V gene: TRBV5-1; D gene: TRBD1
CDR3 protein: CASSWTASTEAFF; CDR3 DNA: TGTGCCAGCAGTTGGACGGCGAGCACTGAAGCTTTCTTT; J gene: TRBJ1-1; clone size: -; V gene: TRBV12-3/TRBV12-4; D gene: -
CDR3 protein: CASTKKGSVTEAFF; CDR3 DNA: TGTGCCAGCACCAAGAAGGGGTCGGTCACTGAAGCTTTCTTT; J gene: TRBJ1-1; clone size: -; V gene: TRBV3-1/TRBV3-2; D gene: -
CDR3 protein: CSVEEASGTTDTQYF; CDR3 DNA: TGCAGCGTTGAAGAGGCTAGCGGAACCACAGATACGCAGTATTTT; J gene: TRBJ2-3; clone size: -; V gene: TRBV29-1; D gene: TRBD2
CDR3 protein: CASSYGLAGNSYNEQFF; CDR3 DNA: TGTGCCAGCAGTTACGGGCTAGCGGGGAACTCCTACAATGAGCAGTTCTTC; J gene: TRBJ2-1; clone size: -; V gene: TRBV6-2/TRBV6-3; D gene: TRBD2
CDR3 protein: CASRDSYRETQYF; CDR3 DNA: TGTGCCAGCAGAGACAGTTACCGGGAGACCCAGTACTTC; J gene: TRBJ2-5; clone size: -; V gene: TRBV28; D gene: -
CDR3 protein: CAISVRGTDQPQHF; CDR3 DNA: TGTGCCATCAGTGTTAGGGGAACTGATCAGCCCCAGCATTTT; J gene: TRBJ1-5; clone size: -; V gene: TRBV10-3; D gene: -
CDR3 protein: CAWNPAGMYGSPLHF; CDR3 DNA: TGTGCCTGGAATCCCGCAGGGATGTATGGTTCACCCCTCCACTTT; J gene: TRBJ1-6; clone size: -; V gene: TRBV30; D gene: -
CDR3 protein: CASSTPGVRQGIYGYTF; CDR3 DNA: TGTGCCAGCAGTACCCCCGGGGTTCGACAGGGGATCTATGGCTACACCTTC; J gene: TRBJ1-2; clone size: -; V gene: TRBV6-2/TRBV6-3; D gene: TRBD1
CDR3 protein: CASSLGQGGNQPQHF; CDR3 DNA: TGTGCCAGCAGCTTGGGACAGGGAGGCAATCAGCCCCAGCATTTT; J gene: TRBJ1-5; clone size: once; V gene: TRBV5-5; D gene: TRBD1
CDR3 protein: CASSLRGIDTQYF; CDR3 DNA: TGTGCCAGCAGCTTAAGGGGGATCGATACGCAGTATTTT; J gene: TRBJ2-3; clone size: -; V gene: TRBV7-7; D gene: -
CDR3 protein: CASTWARGNEKLFF; CDR3 DNA: TGTGCCAGCACCTGGGCCAGGGGTAATGAAAAACTGTTTTTT; J gene: TRBJ1-4; clone size: -; V gene: TRBV19; D gene: -
CDR3 protein: CAWSLPAGTYEQYF; CDR3 DNA: TGTGCCTGGAGTCTCCCAGCAGGAACCTACGAGCAGTACTTC; J gene: TRBJ2-7; clone size: -; V gene: TRBV30; D gene: -
CDR3 protein: CASSLSQGNTEAFF; CDR3 DNA: TGTGCCAGCAGCTTAAGTCAGGGAAACACTGAAGCTTTCTTT; J gene: TRBJ1-1; clone size: -; V gene: TRBV7-2; D gene: -
CDR3 protein: CASSLGQRSNYGYTF; CDR3 DNA: TGTGCCAGCAGCTTGGGACAGCGCAGTAACTATGGCTACACCTTC; J gene: TRBJ1-2; clone size: -; V gene: TRBV5-6; D gene: -
CDR3 protein: CASRLGQLGYTF; CDR3 DNA: TGTGCCAGCAGACTTGGACAGTTGGGCTACACCTTC; J gene: TRBJ1-2; clone size: -; V gene: TRBV2; D gene: -
CDR3 protein: CASSIPDSDWGNQPQHF; CDR3 DNA: TGTGCCAGCAGCATTCCGGACAGTGATTGGGGCAATCAGCCCCAGCATTTT; J gene: TRBJ1-5; clone size: -; V gene: TRBV7-3; D gene: -
CDR3 protein: CASSLRQPGTQYF; CDR3 DNA: TGTGCCAGCAGCTTAAGACAACCAGGCACCCAGTACTTC; J gene: TRBJ2-5; clone size: -; V gene: TRBV11-2; D gene: -
CDR3 protein: CASSLLTPFPQDNGYTF; CDR3 DNA: TGTGCCAGCAGCCTCCTGACCCCATTTCCACAGGATAACGGCTACACCTTC; J gene: TRBJ1-2; clone size: -; V gene: TRBV3-1/TRBV3-2; D gene: -
CDR3 protein: CASSQDLAGASTGHNSPLHF; CDR3 DNA: TGTGCCAGCAGCCAAGATTTGGCAGGGGCCTCGACGGGACATAATTCACCCCTCCACTTT; J gene: TRBJ1-6; clone size: -; V gene: TRBV4-2; D gene: -
CDR3 protein: CASKERDRPNSPLHF; CDR3 DNA: TGTGCCAGCAAGGAACGGGACAGACCTAATTCACCCCTCCACTTT; J gene: TRBJ1-6; clone size: -; V gene: TRBV27; D gene: TRBD1
CDR3 protein: CASSLQGAARGNTIYF; CDR3 DNA: TGTGCCAGCAGCCTTCAGGGGGCGGCACGTGGAAACACCATATATTTT; J gene: TRBJ1-3; clone size: -; V gene: TRBV4-2; D gene: TRBD1
CDR3 protein: CASRRDRAYEQYF; CDR3 DNA: TGTGCCAGCAGGCGCGACAGGGCCTACGAGCAGTACTTC; J gene: TRBJ2-7; clone size: -; V gene: TRBV7-2; D gene: TRBD1
CDR3 protein: CASSPDRGGNTIYF; CDR3 DNA: TGTGCCAGCAGCCCCGACAGGGGTGGAAACACCATATATTTT; J gene: TRBJ1-3; clone size: -; V gene: TRBV7-3; D gene: TRBD1
CDR3 protein: CASSRDRTYEQYF; CDR3 DNA: TGTGCCAGCAGTCGGGACCGCACCTACGAGCAGTACTTC; J gene: TRBJ2-7; clone size: -; V gene: TRBV28; D gene: -